The sample holds many counts of the clone carrying this T cell receptor beta chain. Its antigen is not identified. MiXCR, applied by TCRdb to the 5' RACE reads, yields one record per CDR3 protein. The sample has some 240,000 distinct CDR3 sequences, more than 3.5% seen once; the top ten hold under 20%. This sample is part of a study of T cells after yellow fever vaccination. Turning to the study itself: It was SMART-Seq v4 Ultra Low Input that prepared the fractions with low cell numbers. Study-wide results and limits: Most clones from primary vaccination were detected again post-booster (96% CD4, 88% CD8).

Per germline, CDR1 SGHVS and CDR2 FNYEAQ. The ends were cut back, 1 base at V and 7 bases at J, with 20 bases in the middle. This CDR3 is built from 17 residues. This clonotype was obtained from a young man who received the YFV17D yellow fever vaccine. This chain uses TRBV7-6 with TRBJ2-1, with a weak D call TRBD2 (6 bases). Sample: PBMCs, taken 15 days after the yellow fever booster vaccination. The CDR3 loop is CASSLVAGRTTLNEQFF. The CDR3 region has the DNA TGTGCCAGCAGCTTAGTTGCAGGGCGGACTACACTTAATGAGCAGTTCTTC.